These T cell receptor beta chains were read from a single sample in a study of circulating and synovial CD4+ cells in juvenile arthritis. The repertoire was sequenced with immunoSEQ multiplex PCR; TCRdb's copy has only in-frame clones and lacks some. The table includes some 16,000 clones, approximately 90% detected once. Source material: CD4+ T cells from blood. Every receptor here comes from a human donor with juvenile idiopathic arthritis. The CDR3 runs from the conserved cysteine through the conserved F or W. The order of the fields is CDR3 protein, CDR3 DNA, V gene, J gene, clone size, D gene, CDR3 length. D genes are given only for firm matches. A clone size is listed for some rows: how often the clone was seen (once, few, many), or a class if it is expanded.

CDR3: CASSLGDSLANYGYTF
DNA: TGCGCCAGCAGCTTGGGGGACAGCTTAGCTAACTATGGCTACACCTTC
V: TRBV5-1
J: TRBJ1-2
size: once
D: TRBD1
length: 16

CDR3: CASSDRDRSQHF
DNA: TGTGCCAGCAGTGATAGGGACAGGAGCCAGCATTTT
V: TRBV6-1
J: TRBJ1-5
size: NA
D: TRBD1
length: 12

CDR3: CASSNDRVREQYF
DNA: TGTGCCAGCAGCAACGACAGGGTCCGCGAGCAGTACTTC
V: TRBV7-2
J: TRBJ2-7
size: NA
D: TRBD1
length: 13

CDR3: CASIGLAGSQETQYF
DNA: TGTGCCAGCATCGGACTAGCGGGGAGCCAAGAGACCCAGTACTTC
V: TRBV5-6
J: TRBJ2-5
size: once
D: TRBD2
length: 15

CDR3: CSVQRRVDTEAFF
DNA: TGCAGCGTTCAACGGCGGGTGGACACTGAAGCTTTCTTT
V: TRBV29-1
J: TRBJ1-1
size: once
D: NA
length: 13

CDR3: CASSLGPRGGNTIYF
DNA: TGTGCCAGCAGCTTAGGGCCGCGGGGTGGAAACACCATATATTTT
V: TRBV11-2
J: TRBJ1-3
size: NA
D: NA
length: 15

CDR3: CASSYYNRGHGYGYTF
DNA: TGTGCCAGCAGTTACTACAACAGGGGGCACGGCTATGGCTACACCTTC
V: TRBV6-6
J: TRBJ1-2
size: NA
D: TRBD1
length: 16

CDR3: CASSLEIPSYSYNEQFF
DNA: TGTGCCAGCAGCTTAGAAATCCCTAGCTACTCCTACAATGAGCAGTTCTTC
V: TRBV11-2
J: TRBJ2-1
size: NA
D: NA
length: 17

CDR3: CASSRDREDQPQHF
DNA: TGTGCCAGCAGCCGGGACAGGGAGGATCAGCCCCAGCATTTT
V: TRBV6-4
J: TRBJ1-5
size: once
D: TRBD1
length: 14

CDR3: CASSPWGGEAYEQYF
DNA: TGCGCCAGCAGCCCGTGGGGGGGAGAAGCCTACGAGCAGTACTTC
V: TRBV5-1
J: TRBJ2-7
size: NA
D: TRBD2
length: 15

CDR3: CASSLGAVNEKLFF
DNA: TGTGCCAGCAGCTTAGGGGCAGTGAATGAAAAACTGTTTTTT
V: TRBV7-6
J: TRBJ1-4
size: NA
D: NA
length: 14

CDR3: CASSYAPGTVYEQYF
DNA: TGTGCCAGCAGCTATGCACCGGGGACAGTATACGAGCAGTACTTC
V: TRBV7-3
J: TRBJ2-7
size: NA
D: TRBD1
length: 15

CDR3: CASSYRDEQYF
DNA: TGTGCCAGCAGTTACAGAGATGAGCAGTACTTC
V: TRBV6-6
J: TRBJ2-7
size: NA
D: NA
length: 11

CDR3: CASSIRGKTLDYGYTF
DNA: TGTGCCAGTAGTATCAGGGGTAAAACACTCGACTATGGCTACACCTTC
V: TRBV19
J: TRBJ1-2
size: once
D: NA
length: 16

CDR3: CAIRGPAVQFF
DNA: TGTGCCATCAGGGGCCCTGCCGTTCAGTTCTTC
V: TRBV10-3
J: TRBJ2-1
size: few
D: NA
length: 11

CDR3: CASSPSYEQYF
DNA: TGTGCCAGCAGCCCTTCCTACGAGCAGTACTTC
V: TRBV7-8
J: TRBJ2-7
size: NA
D: NA
length: 11

CDR3: CASWDGGLNEQFF
DNA: TGTGCCAGCTGGGATGGGGGCCTTAATGAGCAGTTCTTC
V: TRBV7-2
J: TRBJ2-1
size: NA
D: NA
length: 13

CDR3: CASSQDGLAGGSVKNIQYF
DNA: TGCGCCAGCAGCCAAGACGGACTAGCGGGAGGGTCTGTCAAAAACATTCAGTACTTC
V: TRBV4-1
J: TRBJ2-4
size: NA
D: TRBD2
length: 19

CDR3: CASSLGGVDGYTF
DNA: TGCGCCAGCAGCTTGGGGGGCGTCGATGGCTACACCTTC
V: TRBV5-1
J: TRBJ1-2
size: NA
D: NA
length: 13

CDR3: CASSDSNRVLVFGNTIYF
DNA: TGTGCCAGCAGTGACTCTAACAGGGTGCTCGTTTTCGGAAACACCATATATTTT
V: TRBV6-4
J: TRBJ1-3
size: NA
D: NA
length: 18

CDR3: CASSMIGASNEKLFF
DNA: TGTGCCAGTAGTATGATAGGGGCTTCTAATGAAAAACTGTTTTTT
V: TRBV19
J: TRBJ1-4
size: NA
D: NA
length: 15

CDR3: CSVRRTSGIFEQYF
DNA: TGCAGCGTTCGCAGGACTAGCGGGATCTTCGAGCAGTACTTC
V: TRBV29-1
J: TRBJ2-7
size: NA
D: TRBD2
length: 14

CDR3: CASSLDPLTSGRQFF
DNA: TGTGCCAGCAGCTTAGACCCGCTCACTAGCGGGAGACAGTTCTTC
V: TRBV7-2
J: TRBJ2-1
size: NA
D: TRBD2
length: 15

CDR3: CASSPRGQGARNTEAFF
DNA: TGTGCCAGCAGCCCACGAGGACAGGGGGCGAGGAACACTGAAGCTTTCTTT
V: TRBV5-4
J: TRBJ1-1
size: NA
D: TRBD1
length: 17

CDR3: CASSYSGRSDEQFF
DNA: TGTGCCAGCAGTTATTCCGGCAGGTCGGATGAGCAGTTCTTC
V: TRBV6-5
J: TRBJ2-1
size: NA
D: NA
length: 14

CDR3: CASSSDRTYNEQFF
DNA: TGTGCCAGCAGCTCGGACAGGACCTACAATGAGCAGTTCTTC
V: TRBV11-1
J: TRBJ2-1
size: NA
D: TRBD1
length: 14

CDR3: CASSLGDSTTQETQYF
DNA: TGCGCCAGCAGCTTGGGGGACAGCACAACACAAGAGACCCAGTACTTC
V: TRBV5-1
J: TRBJ2-5
size: NA
D: TRBD1
length: 16

CDR3: CSVDQGLSEKLFF
DNA: TGCAGCGTTGACCAGGGTCTAAGTGAAAAACTGTTTTTT
V: TRBV29-1
J: TRBJ1-4
size: NA
D: NA
length: 13